This T cell receptor (beta chain) was sequenced for a study of T cells in Graves' hyperthyroidism and ophthalmopathy (dated by TCRdb to about 2019). Study-wide context: Peripheral blood was collected at initial diagnosis, before any treatment. To identify distinguishing TCR V-J signatures, a discovery cohort of about 100 patients was used, comprising roughly 45 with Graves' ophthalmopathy and under 60 with stable Graves' hyperthyroidism. An independent validation cohort of around 19 hyperthyroidism patients and about 16 patients who later progressed to ophthalmopathy tested prospective prediction of ophthalmopathy. For training and testing, the 100 or so patients in the discovery cohort were randomly divided in a 7:3 ratio. The study also compared thyroid tissue and blood T-cell repertoires from a handful of Graves' hyperthyroidism patients. Once sampling was done, hyperthyroidism patients were given methimazole at a starting dose of 30 mg daily, whereas ophthalmopathy patients were given high-dose intravenous methylprednisolone. The paper describes TCR Vbeta CDR3 sequencing of around 130 peripheral blood samples, made up of 40 to 45 ophthalmopathy patients, around 78 hyperthyroidism patients and roughly 17 progressor patients.

The count of this clonotype is one. What antigen it recognizes has not been identified. No quality values exist for individual bases; no much larger clone is one base distant. One read alone makes for weak evidence. In the ophthalmopathy patients, disease was moderately to severely active, with a Clinical Activity Score of 3 or more, a NOSPECS grade of 4 or more, and a duration of less than 3 months. Exclusion was applied to patients with uncontrolled infections, other autoimmune diseases, pregnancy or lactation. Diagnoses relied on clinical symptoms, serum thyroxine and TRAb, thyroid ultrasound and orbital computed tomography. Ficoll-Paque density gradient centrifugation was used to isolate PBMCs from 10 ml of fresh peripheral blood. Total RNA was extracted using Trizol reagent, and RNA quality was assessed on an Agilent 2100 Bioanalyzer. The TCR beta CDR3 regions were amplified from RNA transcripts. The first round of RT-PCR for the TCR CDR3 was performed with the HTBI primer set and the Qiagen OneStep RT-PCR kit. Libraries were constructed in a second round of multiplex PCR, after which size selection and purification were carried out. The libraries were sequenced on an Illumina HiSeq2000 using paired-end 100 bp reads. The paper's data handling went like this. SOAPnuke was used to process the raw data, with reads discarded if the reads contained adapters or uncalled bases, had a mean Phred below 15, or lacked an exact constant-primer or identifier match. COPE v1.2.5 was used to merge the high-quality paired reads, and each unique nucleotide sequence was defined as a clonotype. MiTCR v1.1 was used to align clonotypes to the IMGT TRBV, TRBD and TRBJ reference segments. Only V-J combinations with frequency above 0.0001, covering 99% to 99.2% of repertoires, were analysed. A TCS score was defined as the ratio of F50 (clonal expansion) to E x V (chaos), with BLOSUM62-based TCRdist applied between CDR3 peptides within each V-J. Welch's t-statistics and random forest reduced 500 to 550 V-J features to 10 to 15, which were used in a naive Bayes classifier (R e1071). The public reads were reanalyzed by TCRdb: fastp trimming at Q25, MiXCR alignment, in-frame beta chains only. Rows with one shared CDR3 protein collapse into an entry with the most common genes and DNA. The V and J calls come from TCRdb's annotation, not from the publication. This sample gives almost 500,000 distinct CDR3 sequences in total; about 20% of them show up just once. The top ten hold about 53% of the sample.

Results and caveats for the whole study, not just this receptor: No statistical method was used to fix the sample size in advance, and group allocation was not hidden from the investigators. A 13 V-J signature model separated ophthalmopathy from stable hyperthyroidism, with 87.88% sensitivity and around 84% specificity in cross-validation and 80%/75% in testing. Most expanded thyroid clonotypes (frequency above 0.001) were also found in blood, which suggests that blood repertoires may mirror thyroid immune responses. During validation, the model predicted progression to ophthalmopathy a median of about 6.5 months ahead of onset, with almost 71% sensitivity and 72.22% specificity.

The sample consisted of blood. The sequence was collected from a woman aged 70-85 years with Graves' ophthalmopathy.

The sequenced DNA: TGCAGTGCTAGAGCGGCGGAGTTGAGTAATCAGCCCCAGCATTTT. This is translated as CSARAAELSNQPQHF. The sequence joins TRBV20-1 to TRBJ1-5; the D gene is unclear. V and J are truncated by 1 base and 4 bases respectively, leaving an intervening sequence of 14 bases. CDR1 and CDR2 are drawn from the germline V gene (reference sequence): DFQATT, SNEGSKA. Including cysteine and phenylalanine, the CDR3 has 15 amino acids. Just the 45-base CDR3 DNA is kept, in frame starting at base 1.